Listed here are 20 T cell receptor beta chains from one sample, sequenced in a study of control samples from healthy donors and cancer patients. The data were produced by immunoSEQ multiplex PCR, yet TCRdb's version contains in-frame clones alone and is incomplete. The data show about 83,000 clones, 91% seen once. Sequencing was done on a sample of blood. These receptors were obtained from a man aged 25-45 years in good health.

This chain connects TRBV7-9 to TRBJ2-7; no definite D call. Germline CDR1 is SEHNR and CDR2 is FQNEAQ (reference sequence). Trimming stripped 5 bases from V and 3 bases from J, with 5 bases between. The CDR3 loop spans 11 amino acids. The CDR3: CASSHSYEQYF. CDR3 bases: TGTGCCAGCAGCCATAGCTACGAGCAGTACTTC. The full variable domain, with the rest looked up from reference TRBV7-9 and TRBJ2-7, is DTGVSQNPRHKITKRGQNVTFRCDPISEHNRLYWYRQTLGQGPEFLTYFQNEAQLEKSRLLSDRFSAERPKGSFSTLEIQRTEQGDSAMYLCASSHSYEQYFGPGTRLTVT.

The V call is TRBV7-9, the J call TRBJ2-1; D perhaps matches TRBD1 (5 bases). The V end was cut by 5 bases, the J end by 0 bases, with 11 bases between. CDR1 and CDR2 from the germline V gene are SEHNR and FQNEAQ (reference sequence). The CDR3 loop spans 15 amino acids. Here the CDR3 reads CASSQGSSSYNEQFF. CDR3 nucleotide sequence: TGTGCCAGCAGCCAGGGTTCGAGCTCCTACAATGAGCAGTTCTTC. Filled out from reference TRBV7-9 and TRBJ2-1, the complete variable domain reads DTGVSQNPRHKITKRGQNVTFRCDPISEHNRLYWYRQTLGQGPEFLTYFQNEAQLEKSRLLSDRFSAERPKGSFSTLEIQRTEQGDSAMYLCASSQGSSSYNEQFFGPGTRLTVL.

This clone was counted between two and nine times. The V call is TRBV6-2 or TRBV6-3, the J call TRBJ1-6, with 7 nucleotides matching TRBD1. Looked up from germline, CDR1 is MNHEY and CDR2 is SVGEGT. The V segment lost 5 bases and the J segment 2 bases; nucleotides outside the gene matches: 6. This CDR3 has 16 residues. DNA of the CDR3: TGTGCCAGCAGTCCACAGGGGAGAGCCTATAATTCACCCCTCCACTTT. Translated, it gives CASSPQGRAYNSPLHF.

V gene TRBV4-1 combines with J gene TRBJ2-7; D uncertain. The CDR3 covers 13 residues. Germline lookup yields CDR1 MGHRA and CDR2 YSYEKL. The ends were cut back, 0 bases at V and 6 bases at J, with 9 bases in the middle. The CDR3 sequence: CASSQELKGEQYF. CDR3 nucleotides: TGCGCCAGCAGCCAAGAGCTGAAGGGCGAGCAGTACTTC.

This chain joins TRBV14 and TRBJ1-3; D gene unclear. CDR1 and CDR2 (germline): SGHDN, FVKESK. V lost 6 bases to trimming and J lost 0 bases, with 9 bases between them. The CDR3 has 14 residues. The CDR3 reads CASRAVSSGNTIYF. The CDR3 DNA sequence: TGTGCCAGCAGGGCAGTGAGCTCTGGAAACACCATATATTTT.

V is TRBV5-1 and J is TRBJ2-1; D uncertain. CDR3 length: 14 residues. The ends were cut back, 4 bases at V and 9 bases at J, with 17 bases in the middle. Germline-derived CDR1 and CDR2 are SGHRS and YFSETQ. CDR3: CASSPPLSGSEQFF. The DNA for the CDR3 is TGCGCCAGCAGCCCTCCTCTTTCAGGAAGTGAGCAGTTCTTC. The full variable domain, completed using reference TRBV5-1 and TRBJ2-1, is KAGVTQTPRYLIKTRGQQVTLSCSPISGHRSVSWYQQTPGQGLQFLFEYFSETQRNKGNFPGRFSGRQFSNSRSEMNVSTLELGDSALYLCASSPPLSGSEQFFGPGTRLTVL.

The chain uses TRBV6-5 and TRBJ2-1; the match to TRBD1 covers 7 bases. The CDR3 is 15 residues long. V lost 0 bases, J lost 4 bases, and 3 bases stayed unmatched. Germline loops: CDR1 MNHEY, CDR2 SVGAGI. CDR3 protein: CASSYSGQTYNEQFF. CDR3 coding DNA: TGTGCCAGCAGTTACTCGGGACAGACGTACAATGAGCAGTTCTTC.

This clone occurred a few times. The CDR3 DNA reads as TGTGCCAGCAGCCTGGACTACAACTATGGCTACACCTTC. This sequence encodes CASSLDYNYGYTF. The chain is built from TRBV3-1 (or the pseudogene TRBV3-2) and TRBJ1-2; no clear D gene. With 4 bases removed from V and 2 bases from J, the gap between germline ends came to 8 bases. The CDR3 runs 13 residues. The germline gives CDR1 LGHDT, CDR2 YNNKEL (reference sequence).

J is TRBJ1-2 and V is TRBV25-1; the match to TRBD1 covers 8 bases. This CDR3 comprises 14 residues. Germline CDR1 reads MGHDK; CDR2 reads SYGVNS. Losses at the gene ends were 2 bases for V and 4 bases for J; bases not matched to a gene: 3. CDR3 sequence: CASSELGQGYGYTF. The CDR3 nucleotides are TGTGCCAGCAGTGAACTCGGACAGGGCTATGGCTACACCTTC.

The J gene is TRBJ1-6, the V gene TRBV7-3, with no clear D. Germline-derived CDR1 and CDR2 are SGHTA and FQGTGA. The CDR3 is made up of 12 amino acids. V lost 2 bases and J lost 12, with 8 bases in between. CDR3 in DNA: TGTGCCAGCAGCTTAGCTACCGGACCCCTCCACTTT. Encoded protein: CASSLATGPLHF.

The J gene is TRBJ2-1, the V gene TRBV7-3; 7 bases fit TRBD2. V shed 6 bases, J shed 10 bases, and the junction held 15 bases outside the gene matches. The CDR3 loop spans 15 amino acids. Per the germline V gene, CDR1 is SGHTA and CDR2 is FQGTGA. Written as DNA, the CDR3 is TGTGCCAGCAGGAACCCGGGACTACCGACGGGGGAGCAGTTCTTC. Protein product: CASRNPGLPTGEQFF.

The chain carries TRBV7-3 and TRBJ2-5; perhaps TRBD1 as D (6 bases). The CDR3 totals 14 residues. Germline assignment: CDR1 SGHTA and CDR2 FQGTGA. Trimming pared 5 bases from V and 5 bases from J, leaving 15 bases between. The CDR3 region is CASSVQGKGETQYF. The DNA of the CDR3 is TGTGCCAGCAGCGTACAGGGAAAGGGCGAGACCCAGTACTTC.

The gene calls are TRBV5-5 and TRBJ1-4; a weak D match, TRBD1 (5 bases). Trimming shortened V by 8 bases and J by 2 bases, and 10 bases separated the two germline ends. The CDR3 spans 13 residues. Germline-derived CDR1 and CDR2 are SGHKS and YYEKEE (reference sequence). CDR3: CASARGTNEKLFF. CDR3 nucleotide sequence: TGTGCCAGTGCCCGGGGGACTAATGAAAAACTGTTTTTT.

The chain couples TRBV5-1 to TRBJ1-3, with D possibly TRBD1 on 5 matching bases. Germline V gene lookup returns CDR1 SGHRS and CDR2 YFSETQ. The CDR3 runs to 18 residues. Between the trimmed V and J ends, which lost 4 bases and 1 base, there was a span of 21 bases. The CDR3 loop is CASSPGSRDLRSGNTIYF. CDR3 DNA sequence: TGCGCCAGCAGCCCGGGGTCCCGGGACCTGAGATCTGGAAACACCATATATTTT.

The V call is TRBV6-2 or TRBV6-3, the J call TRBJ1-1; 10 bases fit TRBD1. The CDR3 runs to 16 residues. V lost 0 bases to trimming and J lost 5 bases; unmatched junction nucleotides: 6. Germline V gives CDR1 MNHEY, CDR2 SVGEGT. CDR3: CASSYSRDRGYTEAFF. The DNA of the CDR3 is TGTGCCAGCAGTTACTCGAGGGACAGGGGTTATACTGAAGCTTTCTTT.

The chain recombines TRBV15 with TRBJ2-1; TRBD1 or TRBD2 may be the D gene (6 bases each). V was trimmed by 0 bases and J by 4 bases, leaving 10 bases between them. This CDR3 contains 15 residues. Germline CDR1 is LNHNV and CDR2 is YYDKDF (reference sequence). The CDR3 loop reads CATSRERRGYNEQFF. CDR3 DNA sequence: TGTGCCACCAGCAGAGAAAGGAGGGGGTACAATGAGCAGTTCTTC.

The J gene is TRBJ1-2, the V gene TRBV24-1; D not certain. The CDR3 length is 12 residues. Trimming took 5 bases from V and 7 from J, leaving 10 bases between them. The germline gives CDR1 KGHDR, CDR2 SFDVKD. For the CDR3, the DNA is TGTGCCACCAGTGTTGGGGAGGTTGGCTACACCTTC. Encoded protein: CATSVGEVGYTF.

The CDR3 DNA follows: TGTGCCAGCAGCGCTGGGGGGAGCTCCTACAATGAGCAGTTCTTC. It encodes CASSAGGSSYNEQFF. The V gene is TRBV9, the J gene TRBJ2-1; maybe TRBD2 (6 bases). The CDR3 contains 15 residues. CDR1 and CDR2 from the germline V gene are SGDLS and YYNGEE. Trimming stripped 3 bases from V and 0 bases from J, with 10 bases between.

The CDR3 nucleotides read TGTGCCAGCAGTGCAACCGGGACAGGGTACACAGATACGCAGTATTTT. Translating it yields CASSATGTGYTDTQYF. The rearrangement links TRBV6-1 to TRBJ2-3; TRBD1 matches at 9 bases. The CDR3 runs 16 residues. Germline CDR1 MNHNS, CDR2 SASEGT. With 4 bases clipped from V and 2 bases from J, the junction kept 7 bases outside the gene matches.

This clone has just one count. This chain connects TRBV14 to TRBJ2-3, with 9 bases that match TRBD2. This CDR3 comprises 16 residues. V lost 5 bases, J lost 1 base, and 7 bases stayed unmatched. CDR1 and CDR2 from the germline V gene are SGHDN and FVKESK. The CDR3 DNA reads as TGTGCCAGCAGCGCCCGACTAGCGGTGGGCACAGATACGCAGTATTTT. The encoded protein is CASSARLAVGTDTQYF.